What follows describes a single T cell receptor (beta chain). Germline V lookup: CDR1 SGHDT, CDR2 YYEEEE. With V trimmed by 6 bases and J by 3 bases, 4 bases remained unmatched. The CDR3 covers 13 residues. This sample is part of a study of T-cell memory formation after mild COVID-19. TCRdb fed the 5' RACE reads into MiXCR, producing one record per CDR3 protein. The sample lists 450,000 to 650,000 distinct CDR3 sequences; roughly 20% were seen once. This receptor was obtained from an adult woman who had mild COVID-19 (a few samples of this study predate the infection). Cell type and time point are not known. The J gene is TRBJ1-1, the V gene TRBV5-6; TRBD1 matches 8 bases. Sequencing was performed on PBMCs or a T cell subset sorted from them (not recorded which). The CDR3 nucleotides are TGTGCCAGCAACCCAGGGGGCTACACTGAAGCTTTCTTT. This translates into CASNPGGYTEAFF.